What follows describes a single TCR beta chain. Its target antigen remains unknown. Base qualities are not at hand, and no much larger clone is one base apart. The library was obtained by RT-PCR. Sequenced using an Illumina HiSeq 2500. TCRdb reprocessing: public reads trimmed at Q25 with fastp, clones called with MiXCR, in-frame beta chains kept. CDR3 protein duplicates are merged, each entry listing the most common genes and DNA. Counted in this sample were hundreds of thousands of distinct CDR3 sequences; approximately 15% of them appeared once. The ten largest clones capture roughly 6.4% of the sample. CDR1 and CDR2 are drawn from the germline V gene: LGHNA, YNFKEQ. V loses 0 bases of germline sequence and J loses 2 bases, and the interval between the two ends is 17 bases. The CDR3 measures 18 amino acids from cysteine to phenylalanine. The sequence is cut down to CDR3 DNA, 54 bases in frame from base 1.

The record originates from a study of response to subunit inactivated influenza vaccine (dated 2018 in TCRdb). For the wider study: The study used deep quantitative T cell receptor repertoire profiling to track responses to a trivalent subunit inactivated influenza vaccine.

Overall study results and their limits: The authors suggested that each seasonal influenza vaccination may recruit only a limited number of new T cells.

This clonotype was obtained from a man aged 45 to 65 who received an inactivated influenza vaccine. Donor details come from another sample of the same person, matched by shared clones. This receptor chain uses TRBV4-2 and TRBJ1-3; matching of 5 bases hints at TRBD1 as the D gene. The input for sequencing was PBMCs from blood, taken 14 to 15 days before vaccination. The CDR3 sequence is CASSQDLGAGRAGNTIYF. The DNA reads TGTGCCAGCAGCCAAGATCTTGGGGCGGGACGAGCTGGAAACACCATATATTTT.